One sample yielded the 27 T cell receptor beta chains listed below, sequenced in a study of blood T cell repertoires in COVID-19. Sequencing used immunoSEQ multiplex PCR; TCRdb keeps in-frame clones, though not all of them. The sample yields 70,000 to 75,000 clones, around 80% seen once. The sequenced sample consisted of peripheral blood. These receptors originate from a man between 60 and 70 years old with active or convalescent COVID-19.

CDR3 protein: CAWSGGHGANVLTF. The CDR3 bases are TGTGCCTGGAGTGGAGGGCACGGGGCCAACGTCCTGACTTTC. This rearrangement joins TRBV30 to TRBJ2-6; TRBD2 might be the D (5 bases). Germline CDR1 GTSNPN, CDR2 SVGIG (reference sequence). The CDR3 has 14 amino acids. V lost 1 base to trimming and J lost 4 bases, with 8 bases between them.

V is TRBV5-1 and J is TRBJ2-1, with 16 positions matching TRBD2. Germline V gene data show CDR1 as SGHRS and CDR2 as YFSETQ. Trimming took 2 bases from V and 9 from J; bases not matched to a gene: 17. This CDR3 region has 20 residues. The CDR3 DNA follows: TGCGCCAGCAGCTTTATCCCGGGACTAGCGGGGGGGCCGGTTCCAAGTGAGCAGTTCTTC. It is translated as CASSFIPGLAGGPVPSEQFF. The full variable domain, completed using reference TRBV5-1 and TRBJ2-1, is KAGVTQTPRYLIKTRGQQVTLSCSPISGHRSVSWYQQTPGQGLQFLFEYFSETQRNKGNFPGRFSGRQFSNSRSEMNVSTLELGDSALYLCASSFIPGLAGGPVPSEQFFGPGTRLTVL.

The genes are TRBV2 and TRBJ1-1; D unresolved. CDR1 and CDR2 from the germline V gene are SNHLY and FYNNEI. The CDR3 consists of 11 residues. V was shortened by 6 bases and J by 1 base, with 3 bases between the two germline ends. CDR3 amino acids: CASRANTEAFF. CDR3 DNA: TGTGCCAGCAGAGCGAACACTGAAGCTTTCTTT.

The count of this clone is one. The genes are TRBV5-1 and TRBJ1-6; TRBD1 aligns across 7 bases. The CDR3 contains 14 residues. CDR1 and CDR2 (germline): SGHRS, YFSETQ. With V trimmed by 4 bases and J by 7 bases, 5 bases remained unmatched. Written as DNA, the CDR3 is TGCGCCAGCAGCCGGACAGGTGGAAATTCACCCCTCCACTTT. Translated, it gives CASSRTGGNSPLHF.

This sequence joins TRBV15 and TRBJ2-5; 13 bases match TRBD2. This CDR3 spans 16 amino acids. Germline-derived CDR1 and CDR2 are LNHNV and YYDKDF (reference sequence). After removal of 3 bases from V and 4 bases from J, the junction contained 5 bases not matched to a gene. The CDR3 loop is CATSSTSGGARETQYF. Here the CDR3 DNA reads TGTGCCACCAGCAGTACTAGCGGGGGGGCCCGAGAGACCCAGTACTTC.

Of note for this clone: This same CDR3 is encoded by further DNA sequences in the sample. The chain combines TRBV10-3 with TRBJ1-1; 8 bases are shared with TRBD1. This CDR3 is 14 amino acids long. The ends lost 3 bases at V and 5 bases at J; junction bases unmatched: 5. From germline, CDR1 is ENHRY and CDR2 SYGVKD. The CDR3 region is CAISDGQGGTEAFF. The CDR3, as DNA: TGTGCCATCAGTGACGGACAGGGAGGTACTGAAGCTTTCTTT.

The sample holds a few counts of this clone. The chain couples TRBV29-1 to TRBJ1-2; D is undetermined. CDR1 is SQVTM and CDR2 is ANQGSEA in the germline V gene. This CDR3 is 14 amino acids long. Trimming removed 0 bases from V and 6 bases from J, with 14 bases in between. The CDR3, as DNA: TGCAGCGTTGAAGAACGGAGGTCTATCAATGGCTACACCTTC. Its protein is CSVEERRSINGYTF.

This sequence joins TRBV29-1 and TRBJ2-7; possibly TRBD1 for D (6 bases). CDR3 size: 12 residues. Germline assignment: CDR1 SQVTM and CDR2 ANQGSEA. Trimming removed 4 bases at V and 7 bases at J, with 14 bases between. CDR3 amino acids: CSVGRTDREQYF. CDR3 bases: TGCAGCGTTGGGAGGACTGACAGGGAGCAGTACTTC.

The genes are TRBV6-5 and TRBJ2-3; no definite D call. Germline V gene lookup returns CDR1 MNHEY and CDR2 SVGAGI. V dropped 8 bases and J dropped 0 bases, with 9 bases sitting between them. The CDR3 contains 13 residues. This CDR3 reads CASSRSSTDTQYF. The CDR3, as DNA: TGTGCCAGCTCCCGGTCTAGCACAGATACGCAGTATTTT.

This clone was recorded a few times. V and J are TRBV19 and TRBJ1-2, with D unresolved. The germline V gene encodes CDR1 LNHDA and CDR2 SQIVND (reference sequence). V dropped 7 bases and J dropped 3 bases, with 12 bases sitting between them. This CDR3 contains 13 residues. CDR3 residues: CASNAGRHYGYTF. The CDR3 bases are TGTGCCAGTAATGCGGGCCGCCACTATGGCTACACCTTC. The full variable domain, its missing parts supplied by reference TRBV19 and TRBJ1-2, is DGGITQSPKYLFRKEGQNVTLSCEQNLNHDAMYWYRQDPGQGLRLIYYSQIVNDFQKGDIAEGYSVSREKKESFPLTVTSAQKNPTAFYLCASNAGRHYGYTFGSGTRLTVV.

This chain links TRBV2 with TRBJ1-1, with a tentative D call TRBD1 (5 bases). Germline-derived CDR1 and CDR2 are SNHLY and FYNNEI. The V end lost 5 bases, the J end lost 5 bases, and 6 bases lay between the germline ends. CDR3 size: 11 residues. CDR3 nucleotide sequence: TGTGCCAGCAGTAAGGGGACTGAAGCTTTCTTT. It yields the protein CASSKGTEAFF.

The CDR3 is CASSFSTGTNEKLFF. The CDR3 DNA reads as TGTGCCAGCAGCTTTTCGACGGGAACTAATGAAAAACTGTTTTTT. This sequence joins TRBV5-4 and TRBJ1-4, with D unclear. The CDR3 consists of 15 residues. CDR1 is SGHNT, CDR2 YYREEE, per germline (reference sequence). Trimming shortened V by 2 bases and J by 1 base, and 9 bases separated the two germline ends.

Of note for this clone: Within the sample, other DNA sequences also encode this same CDR3. This sequence joins TRBV2 and TRBJ2-2; 12 positions match TRBD2. With V trimmed by 8 bases and J by 6 bases, 7 bases remained unmatched. The CDR3 contains 15 residues. Germline values: CDR1 SNHLY, CDR2 FYNNEI. For the CDR3, the DNA is TGTGCCAGCTCGGCTAGCGGGGGGGCGGCCGGGGAGCTGTTTTTT. Protein sequence: CASSASGGAAGELFF.

V gene TRBV3-1 (or the pseudogene TRBV3-2) combines with J gene TRBJ1-5; D unclear. Germline-derived CDR1 and CDR2 are LGHDT and YNNKEL (reference sequence). CDR3 length: 13 amino acids. V lost 4 bases, J lost 5 bases, and 9 bases lay in between. The CDR3 spells CASSRFLDQPQHF. The DNA of the CDR3 is TGTGCCAGCAGCCGTTTTCTAGATCAGCCCCAGCATTTT.

The chain recombines TRBV2 with TRBJ2-4; 9 bases are shared with TRBD2. The J segment lost 7 bases and the V segment lost 5 bases, leaving 3 bases of the junction unmatched. CDR3 size: 13 residues. The germline CDR1 and CDR2 sequences are SNHLY and FYNNEI. CDR3 residues: CASSPTSGNIQYF. In DNA form, the CDR3 reads TGTGCCAGCAGTCCCACTAGCGGGAACATTCAGTACTTC.

V is TRBV7-2 and J is TRBJ2-3, with 9 bases identical to TRBD1. This CDR3 spans 16 amino acids. Germline values: CDR1 SGHTA, CDR2 FQGNSA. V trimming: 4 bases; J trimming: 2 bases; junction bases outside the gene matches: 7. The CDR3 loop is CASSSDRGDLTDTQYF. In nucleotides, the CDR3 is TGTGCCAGCAGCTCGGACAGGGGAGATCTCACAGATACGCAGTATTTT.

The chain carries TRBV7-8 and TRBJ2-7, with 7 bases identical to TRBD1. This CDR3 is 13 amino acids long. The V and J ends lost 1 base and 7 bases, in that order; junction bases with no gene match: 4. Germline V lookup: CDR1 SGHVS, CDR2 FQNEAQ. CDR3 sequence: CASSLGRGYEQYF. The CDR3 DNA reads TGTGCCAGCAGCTTAGGCAGGGGGTATGAGCAGTACTTC. The full variable domain, rest sourced from reference TRBV7-8 and TRBJ2-7, is GAGVSQSPRYKVAKRGQDVALRCDPISGHVSLFWYQQALGQGPEFLTYFQNEAQLDKSGLPSDRFFAERPEGSVSTLKIQRTQQEDSAVYLCASSLGRGYEQYFGPGTRLTVT.

The V gene is TRBV9, the J gene TRBJ1-2, with TRBD1 matching 7 bases. The V gene end was trimmed by 0 bases and the J gene end by 6 bases; junction bases not matched to a gene: 5. Germline CDR1 SGDLS, CDR2 YYNGEE. This CDR3 is 14 amino acids long. CDR3 loop: CASSVGGQGDGYTF. The CDR3 region has the DNA TGTGCCAGCAGCGTAGGAGGGCAGGGGGATGGCTACACCTTC.

The J gene is TRBJ2-4, the V gene TRBV11-2; TRBD2 matches 9 bases. Germline V gives CDR1 SGHAT, CDR2 FQNNGV. The CDR3 length is 19 residues. After removal of 4 bases from V and 1 base from J, the junction contained 14 bases not matched to a gene. CDR3 in DNA: TGTGCCAGCAGCTCTCGATGGGCGGGGGGGCCGGCGGCCAAAAACATTCAGTACTTC. It translates to CASSSRWAGGPAAKNIQYF. The whole variable domain, filled in from reference TRBV11-2 and TRBJ2-4, reads EAGVAQSPRYKIIEKRQSVAFWCNPISGHATLYWYQQILGQGPKLLIQFQNNGVVDDSQLPKDRFSAERLKGVDSTLKIQPAKLEDSAVYLCASSSRWAGGPAAKNIQYFGAGTRLSVL.

This clone has a count of ten or more. V is TRBV7-2 and J is TRBJ1-2; tentatively, D is TRBD1 (5 bases). V gave up 5 bases and J gave up 4 bases, with 14 bases separating them. Per the germline V gene, CDR1 is SGHTA and CDR2 is FQGNSA. CDR3 length equals 14 residues. CDR3 loop: CASSPFRGSYGYTF. CDR3 nucleotides: TGTGCCAGCAGCCCCTTCCGGGGGTCCTATGGCTACACCTTC.

This clone was seen only once. The rearrangement uses TRBV5-4 and TRBJ2-5; tentatively, D is TRBD2 (7 bases). The length of the CDR3 is 18 residues. V lost 5 bases and J 0 bases, leaving 23 bases between the germline ends. From germline, CDR1 is SGHNT and CDR2 YYREEE (reference sequence). CDR3 loop: CASRPTPGAGANQETQYF. For the CDR3, the DNA is TGTGCCAGCAGACCTACGCCGGGGGCGGGGGCCAACCAAGAGACCCAGTACTTC.

The chain employs TRBV7-9 and TRBJ1-1, with a tentative D call TRBD1 (6 bases). With 5 bases removed from V and 7 bases from J, the gap between germline ends came to 17 bases. Germline V CDR1 and CDR2: SEHNR, FQNEAQ (reference sequence). This CDR3 comprises 14 residues. CDR3 coding DNA: TGTGCCAGCAGCCCGCCTAACAGGGAAATTGAAGCTTTCTTT. Residues: CASSPPNREIEAFF.

The chain is built from TRBV5-4 and TRBJ2-7; D is perhaps TRBD2 (6 bases). Trimming stripped 0 bases from V and 6 bases from J, with 10 bases between. CDR1 and CDR2 (germline): SGHNT, YYREEE (reference sequence). The CDR3 has 13 amino acids. The CDR3 bases are TGTGCCAGCAGCTTGGGAGGGAGGCCCGAGCAGTACTTC. Translating it yields CASSLGGRPEQYF.

The rearrangement uses TRBV6-5 and TRBJ1-6; D gene uncertain. Germline V gene data show CDR1 as MNHEY and CDR2 as SVGAGI. This CDR3 comprises 16 residues. Trimming took off 4 bases at V and 0 bases at J, with 10 bases between the two ends. For the CDR3, the DNA is TGTGCCAGCAGTTTACGGCGGCCCTCCTATAATTCACCCCTCCACTTT. Protein: CASSLRRPSYNSPLHF.

The CDR3: CASSIGLAGSSDTQYF. DNA of the CDR3: TGCGCCAGCAGCATCGGACTAGCGGGAAGTTCAGATACGCAGTATTTT. The V and J genes are TRBV5-1 and TRBJ2-3, with 12 bases that match TRBD2. The CDR3 totals 16 residues. The germline CDR1 and CDR2 sequences are SGHRS and YFSETQ. The ends lost 4 bases at V and 4 bases at J; junction bases unmatched: 7.

The chain uses TRBV7-3 and TRBJ2-3; possibly TRBD1 for D (7 bases). V dropped 4 bases and J dropped 2 bases, with 13 bases sitting between them. The CDR3 is 15 residues long. CDR1 is SGHTA, CDR2 FQGTGA, per germline. Here the CDR3 DNA reads TGTGCCAGCAGCTCCAGGGGGGTCCTCACAGATACGCAGTATTTT. Protein: CASSSRGVLTDTQYF.

V gene TRBV10-3 combines with J gene TRBJ2-1; TRBD1 matches at 7 bases. Germline lookup yields CDR1 ENHRY and CDR2 SYGVKD. V lost 4 bases and J lost 4; bases outside the gene matches: 1. The CDR3 extends over 13 amino acids. As DNA, the CDR3 is TGTGCCATCAGTGGGGACAGTTACAATGAGCAGTTCTTC. This encodes CAISGDSYNEQFF.